Sequencing of this T cell receptor beta chain was carried out in a study of T cells in Graves' hyperthyroidism and ophthalmopathy. Findings and caveats of the study: Most thyroid clonotypes expanded above 0.001 were also detected in blood.

This clonotype was counted at least ten times. Antigen specificity is unknown. The length of the CDR3 is 18 residues. J was trimmed by 3 bases and V by 1 base; bases with no gene match: 11. Germline V lookup: CDR1 ENHRY, CDR2 SYGVKD. Blood sampling occurred at first hyperthyroidism diagnosis, ahead of any ophthalmopathy symptoms. Researchers took RNA transcripts and amplified the TCR beta CDR3 regions from them. Initially, a first-round RT-PCR of the TCR CDR3 employed the HTBI primer set. TCRdb ran MiXCR on the multiplex PCR reads and lists one entry per CDR3 protein. Here the sample spans around 300,000 distinct CDR3 sequences, around 15% being singletons.

The receptor comes from a woman in her forties or fifties with Graves' hyperthyroidism that later progressed to Graves' ophthalmopathy. The J gene is TRBJ1-2, the V gene TRBV10-3; 10 positions match TRBD1. Sequencing was performed on blood. The CDR3 nucleotides are TGTGCCATCAGTGAGTTTCTCGTTACCGGGACAGGGGACTATGGCTACACCTTC. This codes for CAISEFLVTGTGDYGYTF.